The 31 T cell receptor beta chains below all came from one sample that was sequenced in a study of blood T cell repertoires in COVID-19 (dated by TCRdb to 2018 to 2020). Libraries were constructed by the immunoSEQ multiplex PCR assay. What TCRdb holds here is the immuneACCESS table cut down to in-frame rearrangements. Part of the clones is not present; checked against another copy, under half of the missing clones reflect an unresolved V gene, and the others are unexplained. The sample profile shows a few hundred thousand clones; approximately 91% of them were found once. The ten largest make up roughly 0.8% of the sample. Material for sequencing was peripheral blood. The receptors were gathered from a woman in her 30s with acute or convalescent COVID-19.

This clone came up once. This chain connects TRBV10-3 to TRBJ2-3, with D possibly TRBD1 on 6 matching bases. The germline V and J ends were trimmed by 7 bases and 4 bases, with 15 bases remaining between them. CDR1 and CDR2 from the germline V gene are ENHRY and SYGVKD. The CDR3 runs to 14 residues. CDR3 nucleotides: TGTGCCATCACCACGACAGGCCGGGCAGATACGCAGTATTTT. Its translation: CAITTTGRADTQYF.

The chain combines TRBV30 with TRBJ2-1; 11 bases match TRBD2. Trimming removed 4 bases from V and 3 bases from J; junction bases left unmatched: 8. The CDR3 is made up of 16 amino acids. CDR1 and CDR2 (germline): GTSNPN, SVGIG (reference sequence). The CDR3, as DNA: TGTGCCTGGACTCCCCTGACTAGCGGGATCTACAATGAGCAGTTCTTC. Encoded protein: CAWTPLTSGIYNEQFF.

The chain is built from TRBV10-3 and TRBJ2-3; D perhaps matches TRBD2 (5 bases). The length of the CDR3 is 14 residues. CDR1 and CDR2 from the germline V gene are ENHRY and SYGVKD. Trimming shortened V by 4 bases and J by 8 bases, and 16 bases separated the two germline ends. The CDR3 coding sequence is TGTGCCATCAGTGCTGACAACTATGAGGGTACGCAGTATTTT. It is translated as CAISADNYEGTQYF.

V gene TRBV9 combines with J gene TRBJ2-1, with a possible D match to TRBD2 (5 bases). CDR1 is SGDLS and CDR2 is YYNGEE in the germline V gene. This CDR3 comprises 11 residues. With 3 bases removed from V and 10 bases from J, the gap between germline ends came to 8 bases. Here the CDR3 reads CASSATGEQFF. The DNA for the CDR3 is TGTGCCAGCAGCGCTACGGGAGAGCAGTTCTTC.

V gene TRBV9 combines with J gene TRBJ1-1, with TRBD1 matching 7 bases. The CDR3 has 14 residues. V was clipped by 1 base and J by 6 bases; unmatched bases: 6. Germline loops: CDR1 SGDLS, CDR2 YYNGEE. The CDR3 protein is CASSVTGAGSEAFF. CDR3 bases: TGTGCCAGCAGCGTAACAGGGGCGGGGTCTGAAGCTTTCTTT.

This chain joins TRBV30 and TRBJ1-1, with D unresolved. The germline gives CDR1 GTSNPN, CDR2 SVGIG (reference sequence). The length of the CDR3 is 13 residues. Trimming removed 5 bases from V and 4 bases from J, with 14 bases in between. The DNA of the CDR3 is TGTGCCTGGGTGGTTGCAAGCGGCACTGAAGCTTTCTTT. Translated: CAWVVASGTEAFF. Variable domain in full (rest from reference TRBV30 and TRBJ1-1): SQTIHQWPATLVQPVGSPLSLECTVEGTSNPNLYWYRQAAGRGLQLLFYSVGIGQISSEVPQNLSASRPQDRQFILSSKKLLLSDSGFYLCAWVVASGTEAFFGQGTRLTVV.

The chain has TRBV29-1 and TRBJ1-4, with TRBD1 identical over 10 bases. The J segment lost 8 bases and the V segment lost 0 bases, leaving 6 bases of the junction unmatched. CDR3 length: 15 residues. CDR1 SQVTM and CDR2 ANQGSEA come from the germline V gene. The CDR3 here is CSVEDRGTGEEKLFF. The DNA for the CDR3 is TGCAGCGTTGAAGATCGGGGGACAGGGGAGGAAAAACTGTTTTTT.

The J gene is TRBJ2-7, the V gene TRBV6-5; 9 bases agree with TRBD2. The CDR3 has 15 residues. J lost 3 bases, V lost 6 bases, and 9 bases had no gene match. Looked up from germline, CDR1 is MNHEY and CDR2 is SVGAGI. The CDR3 reads CASRGGTSRYYEQYF. The CDR3 bases are TGTGCCAGCAGAGGCGGGACTAGCCGGTACTACGAGCAGTACTTC.

The V call is TRBV5-4, the J call TRBJ2-5, with 10 bases fitting TRBD1. The CDR3 contains 18 residues. Germline V gene sequence: CDR1 SGHNT, CDR2 YYREEE (reference sequence). The V and J ends lost 4 bases and 0 bases, in that order; junction bases with no gene match: 12. CDR3 protein: CASSPDRDRGPYQETQYF. CDR3 in DNA: TGTGCCAGCAGCCCAGACCGGGACAGGGGCCCGTACCAAGAGACCCAGTACTTC.

To note about this clone: Other DNA sequences in this sample translate to the same CDR3. This chain connects TRBV5-1 to TRBJ2-3; 13 bases align to TRBD2. The trim removed 4 bases at V and 6 bases at J, leaving 5 bases unmatched. CDR1 and CDR2 from the germline V gene are SGHRS and YFSETQ. The CDR3 spans 15 residues. CDR3 amino acids: CASSPGLAGADTQYF. The CDR3 DNA reads TGCGCCAGCAGCCCCGGACTAGCGGGAGCGGATACGCAGTATTTT.

The genes are TRBV5-1 and TRBJ1-4; TRBD1 aligns across 9 bases. Germline CDR1 is SGHRS and CDR2 is YFSETQ. The CDR3 runs 14 residues. The junction had 5 bases not matched to a gene; V was cut back by 6 bases and J by 5 bases. CDR3 nucleotides: TGCGCCAGCACCTCCGGGACAGGGAATGAAAAACTGTTTTTT. Its translation is CASTSGTGNEKLFF.

Only one count was recorded for this clone. This chain uses TRBV19 with TRBJ2-5, with D unclear. The germline V gene encodes CDR1 LNHDA and CDR2 SQIVND (reference sequence). This CDR3 spans 13 amino acids. Trimming pared 1 base from V and 2 bases from J, leaving 5 bases between. For the CDR3, the DNA is TGTGCCAGTAGTATAGGAGGACAAGAGACCCAGTACTTC. The encoded protein is CASSIGGQETQYF.

The J gene is TRBJ1-2, the V gene TRBV19, with 9 bases identical to TRBD1. Looked up from germline, CDR1 is LNHDA and CDR2 is SQIVND (reference sequence). The J segment lost 2 bases and the V segment lost 4 bases, leaving 5 bases of the junction unmatched. CDR3 size: 15 residues. CDR3 loop: CASSTPGQGNYGYTF. As DNA, the CDR3 is TGTGCCAGTAGTACACCGGGACAGGGCAACTATGGCTACACCTTC.

The rearrangement links TRBV5-4 to TRBJ2-1, with TRBD2 identical over 16 bases. The CDR3 loop spans 17 amino acids. V lost 5 bases and J lost 6; bases outside the gene matches: 8. CDR1 and CDR2 (germline): SGHNT, YYREEE (reference sequence). The CDR3 bases are TGTGCCAGCAGTCCGGGACTAGCGGGAGGGCCTGGCAATGAGCAGTTCTTC. The encoded protein is CASSPGLAGGPGNEQFF.

V usage is TRBV5-6 and J usage is TRBJ1-2; 10 bases fit TRBD1. Trimming at V came to 5 bases and at J to 4 bases, leaving 8 bases not matched to a gene. Germline CDR1 and CDR2: SGHDT and YYEEEE. CDR3 length equals 15 residues. The CDR3 sequence: CASRPDRGRGYGYTF. The CDR3 DNA follows: TGTGCCAGCAGGCCCGACAGGGGGCGAGGCTATGGCTACACCTTC. Filled out from reference TRBV5-6 and TRBJ1-2, the complete variable domain reads DAGVTQSPTHLIKTRGQQVTLRCSPKSGHDTVSWYQQALGQGPQFIFQYYEEEERQRGNFPDRFSGHQFPNYSSELNVNALLLGDSALYLCASRPDRGRGYGYTFGSGTRLTVV.

The V call is TRBV24-1, the J call TRBJ2-3; 8 positions agree with TRBD1. Germline V gene sequence: CDR1 KGHDR, CDR2 SFDVKD. V was clipped by 1 base and J by 0 bases; unmatched bases: 8. The CDR3 has 18 amino acids. The CDR3 loop reads CATSDFGRTGRSTDTQYF. The DNA of the CDR3 is TGTGCCACCAGTGATTTTGGGAGGACAGGGCGAAGCACAGATACGCAGTATTTT.

The rearrangement links TRBV9 to TRBJ2-1, with 7 positions matching TRBD2. CDR3 length: 15 amino acids. V trimming: 4 bases; J trimming: 4 bases; junction bases outside the gene matches: 8. Germline V gene lookup returns CDR1 SGDLS and CDR2 YYNGEE. CDR3 sequence (DNA): TGTGCCAGCAGCATGCTAGCGGAACCTTACAATGAGCAGTTCTTC. Translating it yields CASSMLAEPYNEQFF.

V gene TRBV18 combines with J gene TRBJ2-7; TRBD2 matches at 13 bases. Germline CDR1 reads KGHSH; CDR2 reads LQKENI. Trimming removed 2 bases from V and 2 bases from J; junction bases left unmatched: 6. This CDR3 is built from 17 residues. CDR3 in amino acids: CASSPSRTSGGPYEQYF. DNA for the CDR3: TGTGCCAGCTCACCATCCAGGACTAGCGGGGGCCCCTACGAGCAGTACTTC.

The V gene is TRBV5-1, the J gene TRBJ2-7; 8 bases match TRBD1. CDR3 length: 13 amino acids. CDR1 is SGHRS, CDR2 YFSETQ, per germline. The trim removed 6 bases at V and 2 bases at J, leaving 4 bases unmatched. DNA for the CDR3: TGCGCCAGCACCTGGGACAGGACCTACGAGCAGTACTTC. Translation gives CASTWDRTYEQYF.

The chain combines TRBV7-2 with TRBJ1-3; D is possibly TRBD1 (6 bases). CDR1 is SGHTA and CDR2 is FQGNSA in the germline V gene. Deletions cut 1 base from V and 0 bases from J, with 10 bases between. This CDR3 spans 16 amino acids. In DNA form, the CDR3 reads TGTGCCAGCAGCTTAGGGGACACGAGCTCTGGAAACACCATATATTTT. As protein: CASSLGDTSSGNTIYF.

The chain employs TRBV18 and TRBJ2-1, with 11 nucleotides matching TRBD2. Germline CDR1 reads KGHSH; CDR2 reads LQKENI. With V trimmed by 3 bases and J by 5 bases, 3 bases remained unmatched. The CDR3 spans 15 residues. The CDR3 loop is CASSPGLAGDNEQFF. The CDR3 DNA reads as TGTGCCAGCTCACCCGGACTAGCGGGTGACAATGAGCAGTTCTTC.

In DNA form, the CDR3 reads TGTGCCAGCAGCTCAATCCTACAAGAGACCCAGTACTTC. The encoded protein is CASSSILQETQYF. The V and J genes are TRBV12-3 or TRBV12-4 and TRBJ2-5; D gene unclear. With 6 bases removed from V and 2 bases from J, the gap between germline ends came to 10 bases. The CDR3 loop spans 13 amino acids.

The V and J genes are TRBV6-5 and TRBJ2-2; a possible D gene is TRBD1 (5 bases). This CDR3 contains 14 residues. V lost 5 bases, J lost 5 bases, and 12 bases lay in between. Per germline, CDR1 MNHEY and CDR2 SVGAGI. CDR3 amino acids: CASSHRRGTGELFF. CDR3 coding DNA: TGTGCCAGCAGTCACCGAAGGGGAACCGGGGAGCTGTTTTTT.

In its sample, this clone was seen a few times. The chain joins TRBV7-9 to TRBJ1-5, with 7 bases that match TRBD1. CDR1 is SEHNR and CDR2 is FQNEAQ in the germline V gene (reference sequence). The CDR3 loop spans 14 amino acids. Trimming at V came to 5 bases and at J to 3 bases, leaving 4 bases not matched to a gene. The DNA of the CDR3 is TGTGCCAGCAGCCGCGACAGGGCCAATCAGCCCCAGCATTTT. As protein: CASSRDRANQPQHF.

This chain links TRBV11-2 with TRBJ2-7; perhaps TRBD2 as D (5 bases). The CDR3 has 15 amino acids. Germline lookup yields CDR1 SGHAT and CDR2 FQNNGV. V was clipped by 4 bases and J by 4 bases, with 17 bases between them. The CDR3 reads CASSSLFGKVYEQYF. The CDR3 DNA is TGTGCCAGCAGCTCGCTCTTCGGGAAAGTGTACGAGCAGTACTTC.

V is TRBV11-3 and J is TRBJ2-2; 11 nucleotides align to TRBD2. Losses at the gene ends were 5 bases for V and 4 bases for J; bases not matched to a gene: 0. This CDR3 spans 14 amino acids. Germline CDR1 SGHNT, CDR2 YENEEA. The CDR3 coding sequence is TGTGCCAGCAGCACTAGCGGGAGCACCGGGGAGCTGTTTTTT. Protein sequence: CASSTSGSTGELFF.

This clone was seen more than once but under ten times. V and J are TRBV27 and TRBJ1-3; D is possibly TRBD1 (5 bases). The CDR3 runs to 15 residues. Trimming removed 5 bases from V and 0 bases from J, with 11 bases in between. CDR1 MNHEY and CDR2 SMNVEV come from the germline V gene (reference sequence). The CDR3 here is CASSLTVGSGNTIYF. For the CDR3, the DNA is TGTGCCAGCAGTCTGACAGTCGGCTCTGGAAACACCATATATTTT.

This rearrangement joins TRBV24-1 to TRBJ1-1; tentatively, D is TRBD1 (6 bases). CDR1 and CDR2 (germline): KGHDR, SFDVKD. V was clipped by 7 bases and J by 5 bases, with 13 bases between them. The CDR3 contains 13 residues. The CDR3 loop reads CATSSPGVTEAFF. Written as DNA, the CDR3 is TGTGCCACCAGCAGCCCAGGGGTTACTGAAGCTTTCTTT.

This chain connects TRBV5-4 to TRBJ2-1, with TRBD1 matching 8 bases. The germline V gene has CDR1 SGHNT and CDR2 YYREEE (reference sequence). This CDR3 comprises 14 residues. J was trimmed by 5 bases and V by 4 bases; bases with no gene match: 5. The CDR3 loop is CASSKDRVDNEQFF. The CDR3 DNA sequence: TGTGCCAGCAGCAAGGACAGGGTGGACAATGAGCAGTTCTTC.

J is TRBJ2-3 and V is TRBV7-6, with 7 bases identical to TRBD2. Germline V gene data show CDR1 as SGHVS and CDR2 as FNYEAQ. V gave up 5 bases and J gave up 2 bases; unmatched junction bases: 4. This CDR3 has 14 amino acids. The DNA of the CDR3 is TGTGCCAGCAGCCCCAGCGGGACCACAGATACGCAGTATTTT. This translates into CASSPSGTTDTQYF.

There are a few counts of this clone. The J gene is TRBJ1-5, the V gene TRBV19; D is unresolved. This CDR3 is 15 amino acids long. V dropped 7 bases and J dropped 0 bases, with 13 bases sitting between them. Germline V gene lookup returns CDR1 LNHDA and CDR2 SQIVND (reference sequence). The DNA for the CDR3 is TGTGCCAGTAAACCGGGTCCTTATAGCAATCAGCCCCAGCATTTT. Its translation: CASKPGPYSNQPQHF.